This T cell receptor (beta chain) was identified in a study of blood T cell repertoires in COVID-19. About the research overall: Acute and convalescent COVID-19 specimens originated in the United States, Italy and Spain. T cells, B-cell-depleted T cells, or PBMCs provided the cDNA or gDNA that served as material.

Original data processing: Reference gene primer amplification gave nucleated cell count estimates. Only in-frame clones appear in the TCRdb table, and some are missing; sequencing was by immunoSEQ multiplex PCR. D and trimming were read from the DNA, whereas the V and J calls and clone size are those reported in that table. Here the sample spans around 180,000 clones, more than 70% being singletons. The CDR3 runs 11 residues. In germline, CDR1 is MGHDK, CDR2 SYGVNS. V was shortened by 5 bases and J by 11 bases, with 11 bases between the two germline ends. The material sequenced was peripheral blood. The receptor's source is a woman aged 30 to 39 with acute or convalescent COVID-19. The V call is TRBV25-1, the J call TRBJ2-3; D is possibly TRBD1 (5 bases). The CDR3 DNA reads TGTGCCAGCAGTATAGGGGCGCGGCAGTATTTT. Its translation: CASSIGARQYF.